Listed below are T cell receptor beta chains from one sample, sequenced in a study of vaccination and CD4 T cells after COVID-19. Which antigens these TCRs recognize remains unknown. MiXCR, applied by TCRdb to the PCR reads, yields one record per CDR3 protein. Among roughly 18,000 distinct CDR3 sequences listed, about 73% were seen once. The sample taken for sequencing was CD4+ T cells from blood, cultured in vitro. These receptor sequences come from a human donor who had recovered from COVID-19. The CDR3 runs from the conserved cysteine through the conserved F or W. D genes are given only for firm matches. Not every row has a clone size; where given, it reads once, few, many or a size class.

d_call,j_call,v_call,cdr3_length,clone_size,cdr3_aa,cdr3_nt
TRBD2,TRBJ2-7,TRBV27,16,once,CASSFFPPSGGYEQYF,TGTGCCAGCAGTTTCTTCCCCCCTAGCGGGGGCTACGAGCAGTACTTC
TRBD2,TRBJ2-3,TRBV20-1,14,NA,CSAHRTGRTDTQYF,TGCAGTGCGCATCGGACCGGGAGGACAGATACGCAGTATTTT
NA,TRBJ1-3,TRBV5-6,16,NA,CASSLSWRFSGNTIYF,TGTGCCAGCAGCTTGAGTTGGCGCTTCTCTGGAAACACCATATATTTT
TRBD1,TRBJ1-4,TRBV15,16,NA,CATSRGQGAMVEKLFF,TGTGCCACCAGCAGAGGGCAGGGGGCAATGGTTGAAAAACTGTTTTTT
NA,TRBJ1-2,TRBV6-1,12,NA,CASSEVRGGYTF,TGTGCCAGCAGTGAAGTGCGGGGTGGCTACACCTTC
NA,TRBJ1-5,TRBV28,14,NA,CASRGGGGGQPQHF,TGTGCCAGCAGGGGGGGCGGTGGCGGGCAGCCCCAGCATTTT
NA,TRBJ1-6,TRBV6-1,12,NA,CASKVGGSPLHF,TGTGCCAGCAAAGTGGGCGGATCACCCCTCCACTTT
TRBD2,TRBJ2-5,TRBV7-2,14,NA,CASSSTSGSETQYF,TGTGCCAGCAGCTCGACTAGCGGGAGTGAGACCCAGTACTTC
NA,TRBJ2-2,TRBV7-6,16,NA,CASSPPRARSGGELFF,TGTGCCAGCAGCCCGCCCCGTGCTAGATCGGGCGGGGAGCTGTTTTTT
NA,TRBJ1-1,TRBV4-3,14,once,CASSQDFGVTEAFF,TGCGCCAGCAGCCAAGATTTCGGGGTCACTGAAGCTTTCTTT
TRBD1,TRBJ2-5,TRBV20-1,12,NA,CSGGQGIGTQYF,TGCAGTGGAGGACAGGGGATAGGGACCCAGTACTTC
NA,TRBJ1-6,TRBV5-1,16,NA,CASSLESGDGRSPLHF,TGCGCCAGCAGCTTAGAATCGGGGGATGGACGTTCACCCCTCCACTTT
NA,TRBJ1-4,TRBV4-1,16,NA,CASSQVLLGGNEKLFF,TGCGCCAGCAGCCAAGTACTCCTGGGGGGGAATGAAAAACTGTTTTTT
NA,TRBJ1-1,TRBV6-1,15,NA,CASRPRRSMNTEAFF,TGTGCCAGCAGGCCTCGGAGGAGCATGAACACTGAAGCTTTCTTT
NA,TRBJ1-1,TRBV7-2,14,NA,CASSLDGGNTEAFF,TGTGCCAGCAGCTTAGATGGGGGGAACACTGAAGCTTTCTTT
TRBD2,TRBJ2-1,TRBV20-1,15,NA,CSARPASGIHNEQFF,TGCAGTGCCCGACCTGCTAGCGGGATCCACAATGAGCAGTTCTTC
NA,TRBJ1-5,TRBV6-2/TRBV6-3,14,few,CASAGREVRQPQHF,TGTGCCAGCGCGGGGCGGGAGGTGAGACAGCCCCAGCATTTT
NA,TRBJ1-6,TRBV9,14,NA,CASSVQSYGSPLHF,TGTGCCAGCAGCGTACAGAGTTACGGTTCACCCCTCCACTTT
TRBD2,TRBJ2-2,TRBV27,16,NA,CASTPWGGGGYGELFF,TGTGCCAGCACCCCCTGGGGGGGTGGAGGGTACGGGGAGCTGTTTTTT
NA,TRBJ2-1,TRBV19,13,NA,CASKSVGWNEQFF,TGTGCCAGTAAAAGTGTCGGTTGGAATGAGCAGTTCTTC
NA,TRBJ2-3,TRBV20-1,13,few,CSASRTVLDTQYF,TGCAGTGCTAGCAGGACAGTTTTGGATACGCAGTATTTT
TRBD1,TRBJ2-6,TRBV6-2/TRBV6-3,17,once,CASSRTGASSGANVLTF,TGTGCCAGCAGTCGGACAGGGGCAAGCTCTGGGGCCAACGTCCTGACTTTC
NA,TRBJ1-5,TRBV12-3/TRBV12-4,14,NA,CASSIRAGVLPQHF,TGTGCCAGCAGTATCCGGGCAGGGGTATTGCCCCAGCATTTT
NA,TRBJ2-3,TRBV7-2,14,NA,CASSSGPTTDTQYF,TGTGCCAGCAGCTCGGGACCCACAACAGATACGCAGTATTTT
TRBD1,TRBJ1-1,TRBV20-1,15,NA,CSARGQGATNTEAFF,TGCAGTGCCCGCGGACAGGGGGCCACGAACACTGAAGCTTTCTTT
NA,TRBJ2-3,TRBV6-2/TRBV6-3,12,NA,CASSWDLGGQYF,TGTGCCAGCAGTTGGGACCTGGGGGGGCAGTATTTT
TRBD1,TRBJ1-6,TRBV7-2,15,NA,CASSLEQGARSPLHF,TGTGCCAGCAGCTTAGAGCAGGGGGCGCGATCACCCCTCCACTTT
NA,TRBJ1-2,TRBV28,19,NA,CASILGGLAAVTSLYGYTF,TGTGCCAGCATCTTGGGAGGGTTGGCGGCAGTTACCTCCCTCTATGGCTACACCTTC
TRBD1,TRBJ1-5,TRBV20-1,16,NA,CSARGGQGVSNQPQHF,TGCAGTGCTAGGGGCGGACAGGGTGTAAGCAATCAGCCCCAGCATTTT
TRBD1,TRBJ1-1,TRBV12-3/TRBV12-4,13,NA,CASSLKQGAQAFF,TGTGCCAGCAGTTTGAAACAGGGGGCTCAAGCTTTCTTT
NA,TRBJ1-1,TRBV27,15,few,CASRPMDPYLTSAFF,TGTGCCAGCAGACCCATGGACCCTTACCTGACTTCGGCTTTCTTT
NA,TRBJ1-2,TRBV25-1,12,NA,CASSEYAWGYTF,TGTGCCAGCAGTGAATATGCCTGGGGCTACACCTTC
NA,TRBJ1-5,TRBV6-2/TRBV6-3,14,NA,CASSFEGINQPQHF,TGTGCCAGCAGTTTCGAGGGGATCAATCAGCCCCAGCATTTT
NA,TRBJ2-7,TRBV7-2,11,NA,CASSISYEQYF,TGTGCCAGCAGCATTTCCTACGAGCAGTACTTC
TRBD1,TRBJ1-1,TRBV6-1,15,NA,CAIRQGISGGTEAFF,TGTGCCATCCGACAGGGTATCTCTGGGGGCACTGAAGCTTTCTTT
NA,TRBJ1-1,TRBV10-3,13,NA,CAISEELNTEAFF,TGTGCCATCAGTGAAGAATTGAACACTGAAGCTTTCTTT
TRBD2,TRBJ2-7,TRBV27,17,NA,CASTPTSGRKETYEQYF,TGTGCCAGCACCCCGACTAGCGGAAGGAAAGAAACCTACGAGCAGTACTTC
TRBD2,TRBJ2-4,TRBV4-1,15,NA,CASSQVQAGENIQYF,TGCGCCAGCAGCCAAGTGCAAGCGGGAGAAAACATTCAGTACTTC
TRBD1,TRBJ1-1,TRBV6-1,13,NA,CASTRQGKGEAFF,TGTGCCAGCACCCGACAGGGAAAGGGTGAAGCTTTCTTT
TRBD1,TRBJ1-5,TRBV20-1,13,NA,CSAPRTGGQPQHF,TGCAGTGCTCCTCGGACAGGGGGCCAGCCCCAGCATTTT
NA,TRBJ1-2,TRBV6-1,14,few,CASSEASPGYGYTF,TGTGCCAGCAGTGAAGCCAGCCCTGGCTATGGCTACACCTTC
NA,TRBJ1-5,TRBV20-1,14,NA,CSAPISGTDQPQHF,TGCAGTGCCCCCATTTCAGGGACGGATCAGCCCCAGCATTTT
TRBD1,TRBJ1-1,TRBV7-9,17,once,CASSFTGGGVGGTEAFF,TGTGCCAGCAGCTTTACAGGGGGCGGAGTGGGAGGCACTGAAGCTTTCTTT
NA,TRBJ2-3,TRBV6-1,14,NA,CASKVLDSTDTQYF,TGTGCCAGCAAGGTCTTAGACAGCACAGATACGCAGTATTTT
NA,TRBJ1-3,TRBV7-8,12,NA,CASSQTVNTIYF,TGTGCCAGCAGCCAGACAGTCAACACCATATATTTT
TRBD2,TRBJ2-1,TRBV29-1,13,NA,CSVFLAGTNEQFF,TGCAGCGTTTTCCTAGCGGGAACCAATGAGCAGTTCTTC
NA,TRBJ2-5,TRBV6-5,15,few,CASSYSWAGKETQYF,TGTGCCAGCAGTTACTCGTGGGCAGGGAAAGAGACCCAGTACTTC
NA,TRBJ1-2,TRBV20-1,11,NA,CSTQIRDGYTF,TGCAGTACCCAAATCAGGGACGGCTACACCTTC
NA,TRBJ2-3,TRBV20-1,16,NA,CSARVGQGSSPDTQYF,TGCAGTGCTAGAGTTGGGCAGGGGTCGTCACCAGATACGCAGTATTTT
NA,TRBJ2-5,TRBV5-4,15,NA,CASSPRKLPGETQYF,TGTGCCAGCAGCCCTCGGAAACTCCCAGGGGAGACCCAGTACTTC
NA,TRBJ2-5,TRBV15,14,few,CATSIPPLGETQYF,TGTGCCACCAGCATCCCTCCTTTAGGGGAGACCCAGTACTTC
NA,TRBJ1-2,TRBV28,15,few,CATLRGIPRSGGYTF,TGTGCCACACTGCGGGGCATACCCCGTTCAGGCGGCTACACCTTC